A single sample is the source of the 31 T cell receptor beta chains below, sequenced in a study of cytomegalovirus exposure and HLA in healthy donors. This PCR relied on a set of 60 Vbeta primers and 13 Jbeta primers. Some clones are missing from TCRdb's copy, which holds only in-frame ones; the method was immunoSEQ multiplex PCR. Of roughly 86,000 clones listed, about 66% are singletons. Sequenced: PBMCs. The source is a woman between 45 and 60 years old in good health and CMV-seropositive.

The J gene is TRBJ1-1, the V gene TRBV30; no definite D call. The V gene lost 3 bases and the J gene lost 2 bases, with 10 bases spanning the gap. There are 13 residues in the CDR3. Per germline, CDR1 GTSNPN and CDR2 SVGIG (reference sequence). The chain's CDR3 is CAWSVQLNTEAFF. As DNA, the CDR3 is TGTGCCTGGAGCGTACAGCTAAACACTGAAGCTTTCTTT. The full variable domain, with the rest looked up from reference TRBV30 and TRBJ1-1, is SQTIHQWPATLVQPVGSPLSLECTVEGTSNPNLYWYRQAAGRGLQLLFYSVGIGQISSEVPQNLSASRPQDRQFILSSKKLLLSDSGFYLCAWSVQLNTEAFFGQGTRLTVV.

The chain uses TRBV18 and TRBJ1-4; D call uncertain. In germline, CDR1 is KGHSH, CDR2 LQKENI. CDR3 length equals 16 residues. The germline V and J ends were trimmed by 6 bases and 12 bases, with 26 bases remaining between them. The CDR3 region is CASSPVASELPDELFF. CDR3 bases: TGTGCCAGCTCCCCCGTGGCGTCGGAACTACCCGATGAACTGTTTTTT.

This chain joins TRBV7-2 and TRBJ2-5; 9 bases align to TRBD1. This CDR3 contains 16 residues. The V gene end was trimmed by 4 bases and the J gene end by 2 bases; junction bases not matched to a gene: 8. Per germline, CDR1 SGHTA and CDR2 FQGNSA. CDR3 in DNA: TGTGCCAGCAGCTCCTACAGGGGGCGAATTCAAGAGACCCAGTACTTC. Protein: CASSSYRGRIQETQYF.

This clone was observed a few times. The CDR3 spells CASSPSPGNDEQFF. DNA of the CDR3: TGCGCCAGCAGTCCGAGCCCCGGGAACGATGAGCAGTTCTTC. V usage is TRBV5-1 and J usage is TRBJ2-1, with D tentatively TRBD2 (5 bases). The germline V and J ends were trimmed by 5 bases and 8 bases, with 17 bases remaining between them. The germline CDR1 and CDR2 sequences are SGHRS and YFSETQ. This CDR3 comprises 14 residues.

The V gene is TRBV7-8, the J gene TRBJ1-1; a weak D match, TRBD1 (6 bases). There are 13 residues in the CDR3. The germline V and J ends were trimmed by 5 bases and 6 bases, with 13 bases remaining between them. Germline V gene sequence: CDR1 SGHVS, CDR2 FQNEAQ. The chain's CDR3 is CASSLQGYAEAFF. CDR3 sequence (DNA): TGTGCCAGCAGCCTACAGGGTTACGCTGAAGCTTTCTTT.

The rearrangement uses TRBV30 and TRBJ1-4; no definite D call. The CDR3 is made up of 14 amino acids. Germline assignment: CDR1 GTSNPN and CDR2 SVGIG (reference sequence). Trimming shortened V by 0 bases and J by 6 bases, and 11 bases separated the two germline ends. The CDR3 is CAWSVVGSYEKLFF. In DNA form, the CDR3 reads TGTGCCTGGAGTGTGGTCGGGAGCTATGAAAAACTGTTTTTT.

This chain uses TRBV7-2 with TRBJ2-5; D is unresolved. TRBJ2-7 explains the end of the DNA better; the J call may be wrong. The CDR3 totals 14 residues. Germline V gene sequence: CDR1 SGHTA, CDR2 FQGNSA. CDR3 sequence (DNA): TGTGCCAGCAGCTCTCAGACATCTTCCTACGAGCAGTACTTC. Translating it yields CASSSQTSSYEQYF.

This sequence joins TRBV19 and TRBJ1-2, with 10 bases that match TRBD1. Looked up from germline, CDR1 is LNHDA and CDR2 is SQIVND (reference sequence). This CDR3 has 13 amino acids. J gave up 8 bases and V 5 bases, and 5 bases lay outside the gene matches. The CDR3, as DNA: TGTGCCAGTAGTGCCGGGACAGGGGTAGGCTACACCTTC. Its protein product is CASSAGTGVGYTF.

This chain links TRBV27 with TRBJ1-5, with D perhaps TRBD1 (5 bases). The CDR3 contains 14 residues. With 2 bases removed from V and 3 bases from J, the gap between germline ends came to 8 bases. Germline V gene lookup returns CDR1 MNHEY and CDR2 SMNVEV (reference sequence). The CDR3 DNA sequence: TGTGCCAGCAGTTTACAGGGCCACAATCAGCCCCAGCATTTT. Its translation: CASSLQGHNQPQHF.

V and J are TRBV28 and TRBJ1-2; D is ambiguous. CDR3 length equals 14 residues. Trimming shortened V by 4 bases and J by 5 bases, and 14 bases separated the two germline ends. Per the germline V gene, CDR1 is MDHEN and CDR2 is SYDVKM. DNA for the CDR3: TGTGCCAGCAGTTCCGGACTTACGTTATATGGCTACACCTTC. As protein: CASSSGLTLYGYTF.

This clone has just a few counts. J is TRBJ2-7 and V is TRBV6-6, with 9 positions matching TRBD1. With V trimmed by 6 bases and J by 3 bases, 6 bases remained unmatched. Germline CDR1 MNHNY, CDR2 SVGAGI (reference sequence). The CDR3 covers 14 residues. The CDR3 reads CASRAGTGYYEQYF. As DNA, the CDR3 is TGTGCCAGCAGGGCCGGGACAGGGTACTACGAGCAGTACTTC.

V gene TRBV10-1 combines with J gene TRBJ2-3, with D perhaps TRBD1 (5 bases). V dropped 2 bases and J dropped 4 bases, with 13 bases sitting between them. The CDR3 sequence is 15 residues long. Germline V lookup: CDR1 WNHNN, CDR2 SYGVQD (reference sequence). The CDR3 DNA is TGCGCCAGCAGTGAGAGGCAGGGAAGTCCAGATACGCAGTATTTT. It encodes CASSERQGSPDTQYF.

This clone was counted between two and nine times. This chain joins TRBV29-1 and TRBJ1-6; tentatively, D is TRBD1 (5 bases). The CDR3 loop spans 14 amino acids. The ends were cut back, 1 base at V and 9 bases at J, with 13 bases in the middle. CDR1 is SQVTM and CDR2 is ANQGSEA in the germline V gene. Here the CDR3 reads CSVEGGGRSSPLHF. The CDR3 bases are TGCAGCGTTGAAGGGGGGGGACGTTCTTCACCCCTCCACTTT.

V gene TRBV14 combines with J gene TRBJ2-4; 8 bases align to TRBD2. Germline CDR1 and CDR2: SGHDN and FVKESK. V trimming: 1 base; J trimming: 9 bases; junction bases outside the gene matches: 5. The CDR3 extends over 14 amino acids. The CDR3 here is CASSQVAGGVIQYF. CDR3 coding DNA: TGTGCCAGCAGCCAAGTTGCGGGGGGAGTCATTCAGTACTTC.

V gene TRBV19 combines with J gene TRBJ1-2, with D perhaps TRBD1 (5 bases). With 6 bases removed from V and 4 bases from J, the gap between germline ends came to 21 bases. CDR3 length: 16 amino acids. Per the germline V gene, CDR1 is LNHDA and CDR2 is SQIVND (reference sequence). In DNA, the CDR3 is TGTGCCAGTAGGAGTCCTGACAGTAGTCTACTCTATGGCTACACCTTC. Its protein is CASRSPDSSLLYGYTF.

The chain carries TRBV5-1 and TRBJ2-3, with 7 bases aligning to TRBD2. The CDR3 runs to 15 residues. V lost 7 bases and J lost 1; bases outside the gene matches: 9. Germline assignment: CDR1 SGHRS and CDR2 YFSETQ. CDR3 amino acids: CASYSRGFGTDTQYF. The CDR3 DNA follows: TGCGCCAGCTATTCGCGGGGGTTCGGCACAGATACGCAGTATTTT.

The rearrangement uses TRBV7-9 and TRBJ2-1; D possibly corresponds to TRBD1 (6 bases). The germline V gene has CDR1 SEHNR and CDR2 FQNEAQ (reference sequence). Trimming shortened V by 5 bases and J by 6 bases, and 11 bases separated the two germline ends. The CDR3 has 13 amino acids. CDR3 in amino acids: CASSPGVGNEQFF. DNA for the CDR3: TGTGCCAGCAGCCCAGGGGTGGGCAATGAGCAGTTCTTC.

This rearrangement joins TRBV18 to TRBJ1-5, with D tentatively TRBD1 (6 bases). V shed 2 bases and J shed 6 bases, with 8 bases lying between them. Germline V CDR1 and CDR2: KGHSH, LQKENI. This CDR3 contains 13 residues. The CDR3 sequence is CASSPGDIQPQHF. Here the CDR3 DNA reads TGTGCCAGCTCACCAGGGGACATTCAGCCCCAGCATTTT.

The V gene is TRBV6-5, the J gene TRBJ2-5, with 9 nucleotides matching TRBD1. The CDR3 has 15 residues. With V trimmed by 7 bases and J by 5 bases, 11 bases remained unmatched. Germline values: CDR1 MNHEY, CDR2 SVGAGI. In nucleotides, the CDR3 is TGTGCCAGCATAGAACAGGGGGCTAATAGGGAGACCCAGTACTTC. Translation gives CASIEQGANRETQYF.

V and J are TRBV7-2 and TRBJ2-5; 14 nucleotides match TRBD2. The CDR3 has 16 amino acids. J lost 4 bases, V lost 1 base, and 2 bases had no gene match. Germline V lookup: CDR1 SGHTA, CDR2 FQGNSA. The CDR3 region is CASSLVGTSGGETQYF. The CDR3 coding sequence is TGTGCCAGCAGCTTAGTGGGGACTAGCGGGGGAGAGACCCAGTACTTC.

This clone was seen only a few times. CDR3 sequence reads: CASSLLAGTQETQYF. Here the CDR3 DNA reads TGTGCCAGCAGCTTACTAGCGGGAACCCAAGAGACCCAGTACTTC. This chain connects TRBV7-8 to TRBJ2-5; 9 nucleotides match TRBD2. The CDR3 runs 15 residues. Germline assignment: CDR1 SGHVS and CDR2 FQNEAQ. V shed 2 bases and J 1 base; nucleotides not matched to a gene: 2.

The CDR3 DNA reads as TGTGCCATCAGTGCCCCGGACAGGGCGTTCTATGGCTACACCTTC. Translating it yields CAISAPDRAFYGYTF. The rearrangement links TRBV10-3 to TRBJ1-2; 8 bases match TRBD1. With 4 bases clipped from V and 4 bases from J, the junction kept 8 bases outside the gene matches. Per the germline V gene, CDR1 is ENHRY and CDR2 is SYGVKD. The CDR3 covers 15 residues.

The chain has TRBV7-9 and TRBJ1-1; D gene uncertain. Between the trimmed V and J ends, which lost 6 bases and 3 bases, there was a span of 17 bases. This CDR3 spans 15 amino acids. Germline-derived CDR1 and CDR2 are SEHNR and FQNEAQ (reference sequence). The CDR3 sequence is CASSPGESGYTEAFF. CDR3 bases: TGTGCCAGCAGTCCCGGCGAGTCGGGGTACACTGAAGCTTTCTTT.

The J gene is TRBJ2-7, the V gene TRBV28; possible D gene TRBD1, 6 bases. Trimming left V 1 base short and J 1 base short, with 8 bases between. Germline CDR1 is MDHEN and CDR2 is SYDVKM. This CDR3 is 14 amino acids long. The CDR3, as DNA: TGTGCCAGCAGTTTATCGGACAGTTCCTACGAGCAGTACTTC. Translation: CASSLSDSSYEQYF.

The rearrangement joins TRBV28 to TRBJ1-1; TRBD1 matches 9 bases. V lost 6 bases, J lost 5 bases, and 7 bases stayed unmatched. The length of the CDR3 is 14 residues. CDR1 and CDR2 (germline): MDHEN, SYDVKM. In DNA, the CDR3 is TGTGCCAGCAGGCCCGGGACAGGGAGAACTGAAGCTTTCTTT. The encoded protein is CASRPGTGRTEAFF. The full variable domain, with the rest looked up from reference TRBV28 and TRBJ1-1, is DVKVTQSSRYLVKRTGEKVFLECVQDMDHENMFWYRQDPGLGLRLIYFSYDVKMKEKGDIPEGYSVSREKKERFSLILESASTNQTSMYLCASRPGTGRTEAFFGQGTRLTVV.

The genes are TRBV10-3 and TRBJ2-7; TRBD1 aligns across 9 bases. The CDR3 contains 14 residues. Germline V CDR1 and CDR2: ENHRY, SYGVKD. Germline trimming cut 10 bases from V and 5 bases from J; bases unmatched to any gene: 12. The CDR3: CASIKDRGINEQYF. The CDR3 region has the DNA TGTGCCAGCATCAAAGACAGGGGGATCAACGAGCAGTACTTC.

The chain employs TRBV5-1 and TRBJ2-5; the match to TRBD1 covers 7 bases. The CDR3 runs to 14 residues. With 0 bases clipped from V and 4 bases from J, the junction kept 3 bases outside the gene matches. Germline assignment: CDR1 SGHRS and CDR2 YFSETQ. CDR3 bases: TGCGCCAGCAGCTTGGAAGGGGGCGTAGAGACCCAGTACTTC. Protein sequence: CASSLEGGVETQYF.

The J gene is TRBJ2-1, the V gene TRBV7-9, with D possibly matching TRBD1 (5 bases). Germline V gene lookup returns CDR1 SEHNR and CDR2 FQNEAQ (reference sequence). This CDR3 has 14 residues. V was pared by 4 bases and J by 4 bases, with 11 bases between. CDR3: CASSSPTEYNEQFF. The CDR3 nucleotides are TGTGCCAGCAGCTCCCCGACAGAATACAATGAGCAGTTCTTC.

This chain joins TRBV9 and TRBJ2-1; weak D call: TRBD2 (5 bases). The ends were cut back, 4 bases at V and 9 bases at J, with 14 bases in the middle. The length of the CDR3 is 13 residues. Germline V gene data show CDR1 as SGDLS and CDR2 as YYNGEE. CDR3 sequence: CASSLLRVSEQFF. The CDR3 coding sequence is TGTGCCAGCAGCCTCCTGCGGGTATCTGAGCAGTTCTTC.

This clone was seen a few times. The CDR3 DNA is TGTGCCAGCAGCGTAGGGGCGGACAGTGAAGCTTTCTTT. Protein sequence: CASSVGADSEAFF. This rearrangement joins TRBV5-5 to TRBJ1-1; tentatively, D is TRBD1 (6 bases). Trimming removed 4 bases from V and 7 bases from J, with 14 bases in between. This CDR3 is built from 13 residues. Germline loops: CDR1 SGHKS, CDR2 YYEKEE (reference sequence).

The J gene is TRBJ1-2, the V gene TRBV5-4; D perhaps matches TRBD1 (5 bases). The CDR3 spans 15 residues. Germline V lookup: CDR1 SGHNT, CDR2 YYREEE (reference sequence). Trimming cost V 3 bases and J 0 bases, with 12 bases left between them. DNA of the CDR3: TGTGCCAGCAGCTCTGGGGGGGGAGCTAACTATGGCTACACCTTC. Translated: CASSSGGGANYGYTF. Full variable domain (remainder filled in from reference TRBV5-4 and TRBJ1-2): ETGVTQSPTHLIKTRGQQVTLRCSSQSGHNTVSWYQQALGQGPQFIFQYYREEENGRGNFPPRFSGLQFPNYSSELNVNALELDDSALYLCASSSGGGANYGYTFGSGTRLTVV.